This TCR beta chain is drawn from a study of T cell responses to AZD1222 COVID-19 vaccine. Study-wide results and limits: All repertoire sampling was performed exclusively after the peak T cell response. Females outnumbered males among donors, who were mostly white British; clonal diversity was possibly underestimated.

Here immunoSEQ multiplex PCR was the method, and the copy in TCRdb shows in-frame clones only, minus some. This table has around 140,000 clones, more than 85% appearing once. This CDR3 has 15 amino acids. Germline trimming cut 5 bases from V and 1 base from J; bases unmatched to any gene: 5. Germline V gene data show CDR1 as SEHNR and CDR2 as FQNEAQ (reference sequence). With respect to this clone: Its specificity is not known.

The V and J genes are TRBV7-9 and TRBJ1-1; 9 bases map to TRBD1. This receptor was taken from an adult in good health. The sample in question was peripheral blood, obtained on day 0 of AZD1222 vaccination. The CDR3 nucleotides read TGTGCCAGCAGCCTCCCGGGACAGGGGAACACTGAAGCTTTCTTT. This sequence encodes CASSLPGQGNTEAFF.